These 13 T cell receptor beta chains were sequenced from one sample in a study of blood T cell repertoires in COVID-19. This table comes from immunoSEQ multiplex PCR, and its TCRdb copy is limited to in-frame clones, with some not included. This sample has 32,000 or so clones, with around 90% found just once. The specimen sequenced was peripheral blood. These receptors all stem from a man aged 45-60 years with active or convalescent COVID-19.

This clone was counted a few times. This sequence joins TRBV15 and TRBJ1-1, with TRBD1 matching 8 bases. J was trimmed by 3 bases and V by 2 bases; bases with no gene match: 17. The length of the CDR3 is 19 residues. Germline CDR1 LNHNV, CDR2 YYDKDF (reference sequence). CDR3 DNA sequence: TGTGCCACCAGCAGACTTGAAACGGACAGGGCGGGAGTGTACACTGAAGCTTTCTTT. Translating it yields CATSRLETDRAGVYTEAFF.

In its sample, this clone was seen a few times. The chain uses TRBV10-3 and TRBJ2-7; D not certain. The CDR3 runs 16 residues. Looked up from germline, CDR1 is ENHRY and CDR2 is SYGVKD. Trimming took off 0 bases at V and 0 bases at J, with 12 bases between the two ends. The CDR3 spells CAISESFSRSSYEQYF. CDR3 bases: TGTGCCATCAGTGAGTCGTTTAGCAGAAGCTCCTACGAGCAGTACTTC.

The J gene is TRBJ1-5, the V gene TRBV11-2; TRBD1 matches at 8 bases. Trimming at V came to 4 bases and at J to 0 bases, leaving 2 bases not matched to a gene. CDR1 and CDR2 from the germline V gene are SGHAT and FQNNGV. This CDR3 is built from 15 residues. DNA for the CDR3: TGTGCCAGCAGCTCCAGGGGGCGTAGCAATCAGCCCCAGCATTTT. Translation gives CASSSRGRSNQPQHF.

Here the CDR3 DNA reads TGTGCCAGCAGTTACTCGTACGGACTAAGGACCGAGCAGTACTTC. Protein product: CASSYSYGLRTEQYF. The gene calls are TRBV6-5 and TRBJ2-7; a weak D match, TRBD2 (6 bases). Germline V lookup: CDR1 MNHEY, CDR2 SVGAGI. CDR3 length equals 15 residues. The V end was cut by 0 bases, the J end by 6 bases, with 15 bases between.

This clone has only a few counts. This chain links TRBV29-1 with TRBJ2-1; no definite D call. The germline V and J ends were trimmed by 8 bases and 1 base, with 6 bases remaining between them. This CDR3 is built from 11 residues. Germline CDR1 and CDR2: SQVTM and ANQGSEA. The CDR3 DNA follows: TGCAGCCTACAGTCCTACAATGAGCAGTTCTTC. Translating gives CSLQSYNEQFF.

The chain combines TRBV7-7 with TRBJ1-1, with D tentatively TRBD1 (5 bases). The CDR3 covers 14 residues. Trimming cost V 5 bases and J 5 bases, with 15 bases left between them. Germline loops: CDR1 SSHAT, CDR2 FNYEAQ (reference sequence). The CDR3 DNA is TGTGCCAGCAGCCCCCTGGACATTGCGACTGAAGCTTTCTTT. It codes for CASSPLDIATEAFF.

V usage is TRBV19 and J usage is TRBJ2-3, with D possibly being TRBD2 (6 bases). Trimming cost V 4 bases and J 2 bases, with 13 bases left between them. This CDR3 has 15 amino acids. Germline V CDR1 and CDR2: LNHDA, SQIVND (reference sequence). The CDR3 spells CASSKEGRDTDTQYF. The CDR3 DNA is TGTGCCAGTAGTAAGGAGGGCCGAGACACAGATACGCAGTATTTT.

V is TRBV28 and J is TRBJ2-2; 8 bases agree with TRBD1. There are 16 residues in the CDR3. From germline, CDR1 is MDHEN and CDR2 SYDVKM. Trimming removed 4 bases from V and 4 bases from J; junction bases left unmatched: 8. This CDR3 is CASSYVWTGLTGELFF. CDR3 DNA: TGTGCCAGCAGTTACGTGTGGACAGGGCTCACCGGGGAGCTGTTTTTT.

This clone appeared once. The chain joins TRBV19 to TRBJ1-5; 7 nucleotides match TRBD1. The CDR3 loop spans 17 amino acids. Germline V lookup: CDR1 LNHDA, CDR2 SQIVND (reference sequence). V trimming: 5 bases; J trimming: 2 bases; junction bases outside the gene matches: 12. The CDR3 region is CASSSPPGQAGNQPQHF. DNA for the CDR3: TGTGCCAGTAGTTCCCCCCCCGGACAGGCGGGCAATCAGCCCCAGCATTTT.

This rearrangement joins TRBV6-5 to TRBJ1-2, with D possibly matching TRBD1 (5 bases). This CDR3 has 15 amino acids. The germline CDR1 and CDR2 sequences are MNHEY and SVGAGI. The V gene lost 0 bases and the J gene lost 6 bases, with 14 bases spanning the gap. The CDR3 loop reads CASSYSTGGSDGYTF. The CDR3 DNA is TGTGCCAGCAGTTACTCGACCGGGGGTTCTGATGGCTACACCTTC.

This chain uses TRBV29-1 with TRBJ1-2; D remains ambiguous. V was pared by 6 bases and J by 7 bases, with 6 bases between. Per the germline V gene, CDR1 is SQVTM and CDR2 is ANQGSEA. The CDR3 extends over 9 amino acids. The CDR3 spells CSVAVGYTF. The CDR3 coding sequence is TGCAGCGTGGCGGTTGGCTACACCTTC.

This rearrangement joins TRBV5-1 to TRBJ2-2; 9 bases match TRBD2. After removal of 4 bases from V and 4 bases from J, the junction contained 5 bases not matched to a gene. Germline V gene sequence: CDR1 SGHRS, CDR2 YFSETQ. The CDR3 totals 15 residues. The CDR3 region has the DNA TGCGCCAGCAGCAAGGGACTAGCCGTCACCGGGGAGCTGTTTTTT. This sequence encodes CASSKGLAVTGELFF.

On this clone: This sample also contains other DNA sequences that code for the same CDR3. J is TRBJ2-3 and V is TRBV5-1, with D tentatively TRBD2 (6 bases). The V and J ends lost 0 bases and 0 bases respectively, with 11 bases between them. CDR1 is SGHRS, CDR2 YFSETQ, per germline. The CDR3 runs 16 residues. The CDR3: CASSLGLAISTDTQYF. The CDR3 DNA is TGCGCCAGCAGCTTGGGTCTAGCGATAAGCACAGATACGCAGTATTTT.